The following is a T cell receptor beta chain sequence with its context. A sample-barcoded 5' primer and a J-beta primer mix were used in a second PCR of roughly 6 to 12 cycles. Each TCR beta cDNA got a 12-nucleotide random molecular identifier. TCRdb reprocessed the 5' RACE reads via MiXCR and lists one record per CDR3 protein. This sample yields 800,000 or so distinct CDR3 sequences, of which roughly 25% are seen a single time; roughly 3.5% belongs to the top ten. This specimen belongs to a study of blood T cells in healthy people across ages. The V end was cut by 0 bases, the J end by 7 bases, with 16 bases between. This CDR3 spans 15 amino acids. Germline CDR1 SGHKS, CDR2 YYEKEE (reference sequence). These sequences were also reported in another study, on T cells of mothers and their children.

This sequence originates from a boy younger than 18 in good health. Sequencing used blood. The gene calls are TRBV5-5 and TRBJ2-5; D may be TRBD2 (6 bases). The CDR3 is CASSLAGLGGPTQYF. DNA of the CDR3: TGTGCCAGCAGCTTGGCCGGTTTGGGAGGTCCGACCCAGTACTTC.